This entry is about one TCR beta chain. Its antigen is unknown. No much larger clonotype is one base removed from it; base qualities were not supplied. These data originate in a study of blood T cell repertoires in COVID-19 (dated by TCRdb to the early 2020s). Broadly, across the study: The collaborator samples originated in the United States, Italy and Spain and spanned the acute and convalescent phases of COVID-19. A de-identified subject ID, COVID-19 status, age in years and sex were almost always included in the sample metadata. Deeply sampled blood TCRbeta repertoires from subjects exposed to, actively infected with, or recovered from COVID-19 were included in the dataset. The samples were drawn from two sources: the first 160 participants of the ongoing ImmuneRACE study, and about 1,300 subjects contributed by 6 global collaborators. Where HLA class I and class II types were available, the types were taken from metadata supplied by the sample provider, not from assay-based typing. The prospective study material was composed of cDNA or gDNA derived from T cells, B-cell-depleted T cells, or PBMCs. The repertoires were released in a freely available public database intended as a resource for research on the immune response to SARS-CoV-2. Study-level results and caveats: The quantity of clinical and demographic metadata differed by source and by participant and was supplied without curation.

TCRbeta CDR3 regions were amplified from genomic DNA using the immunoSEQ Assay, a bias-controlled multiplex PCR. The authors' pipeline ran thus. The number of nucleated cells in each sample was estimated by amplification of reference gene primers within the assay. To quantify the absolute abundance of each unique TCRbeta CDR3 rearrangement, sequence reads were collapsed and filtered. For each sample, productive Simpson clonality was calculated as the square root of Simpson's diversity index over productive rearrangements. In its TCRdb copy, this immuneACCESS table keeps in-frame sequences only and misses some clones. Where compared with another copy, unresolved V genes explain less than half of these, and the others have no known cause. V, J and clone size were drawn from that table, and D and trimming were deduced from the DNA. This sample lists about 35,000 clones; approximately 89% were detected once. Roughly 44% of the sample goes to the ten largest clones.

Relative to germline, V is missing 3 bases and J is missing 7 bases, with 4 bases of the junction outside any gene match. In the germline V gene (reference sequence), CDR1 corresponds to SGHNT and CDR2 to YYREEE. The CDR3 starts with the cysteine, ends with the phenylalanine, and has 14 residues. The entry retains the CDR3 DNA only, 42 bases that are in frame from base 1. Whole blood was collected in K2EDTA tubes by collaborating institutions according to the institutions' own protocols. For TCRbeta analysis, collaborators shipped samples in one of three forms: frozen whole blood, isolated PBMCs, or DNA extracted from either of those sample types.

The sequence was obtained from a human donor in a cohort sampled during active COVID-19. Here the chain combines TRBV5-4 and TRBJ2-2; the junction holds 9 bases that match TRBD1. Input material: peripheral blood. The CDR3 here reads CASSSTGGGGELFF. The bases are TGTGCCAGCAGCTCGACAGGGGGGGGCGGGGAGCTGTTTTTT.